These 7 T cell receptor beta chains were sequenced from one sample in a study of blood T cell repertoires in COVID-19. Only in-frame clones appear in the TCRdb table, and some are missing; sequencing was by immunoSEQ multiplex PCR. The sample gives approximately 260,000 clones, under 85% of which show up once; 4% to 4.5% is in the top ten. The sequencing input was peripheral blood. Receptors originate from a woman in her thirties or forties with active or convalescent COVID-19.

This chain connects TRBV5-1 to TRBJ2-3; D is perhaps TRBD1 (5 bases). The CDR3 sequence is 14 residues long. Germline-derived CDR1 and CDR2 are SGHRS and YFSETQ. V was cut by 3 bases and J by 6 bases, with 14 bases left in between. CDR3 amino acids: CASSSLQARDTQYF. The CDR3 coding sequence is TGCGCCAGCAGCTCCCTACAGGCCAGGGATACGCAGTATTTT.

The chain couples TRBV27 to TRBJ1-2; 10 bases are a match to TRBD1. The CDR3 runs 15 residues. V gave up 7 bases and J gave up 7 bases; unmatched junction bases: 12. The germline gives CDR1 MNHEY, CDR2 SMNVEV (reference sequence). As DNA, the CDR3 is TGTGCCAGCACCCCATTGGGGACAGGGGCTATTGGCTACACCTTC. This codes for CASTPLGTGAIGYTF.

The chain recombines TRBV28 with TRBJ1-5; D gene uncertain. Germline V lookup: CDR1 MDHEN, CDR2 SYDVKM. This CDR3 spans 15 amino acids. The germline V and J ends were trimmed by 6 bases and 2 bases, with 14 bases remaining between them. Written as DNA, the CDR3 is TGTGCCAGCAGGCGAGCGGGGATGGGCAATCAGCCCCAGCATTTT. It translates to CASRRAGMGNQPQHF.

In this sample, this clone turned up a few times. This chain uses TRBV23-1 with TRBJ1-5; D is unclear. TRBV23-1 falls under the ORF class, with uncertain function. The CDR3 sequence is 14 residues long. The ends were cut back, 6 bases at V and 1 base at J, with 10 bases in the middle. CDR3 nucleotide sequence: TGCGCCAGCAGCCAACACTACAGCAATCAGCCCCAGCATTTT. It encodes CASSQHYSNQPQHF.

This clone was recorded once. This chain links TRBV28 with TRBJ1-1, with a weak D call TRBD1 (5 bases). The CDR3 is 14 amino acids. V shed 4 bases and J shed 1 base, with 10 bases lying between them. The germline CDR1 and CDR2 sequences are MDHEN and SYDVKM. CDR3 bases: TGTGCCAGCAGTTACCCTGGACAGAACACTGAAGCTTTCTTT. Translated, it gives CASSYPGQNTEAFF. The entire variable domain, with the rest obtained from reference TRBV28 and TRBJ1-1, is as follows: DVKVTQSSRYLVKRTGEKVFLECVQDMDHENMFWYRQDPGLGLRLIYFSYDVKMKEKGDIPEGYSVSREKKERFSLILESASTNQTSMYLCASSYPGQNTEAFFGQGTRLTVV.

The chain employs TRBV10-1 and TRBJ1-1; D is perhaps TRBD1 (5 bases). V lost 0 bases and J lost 3, with 14 bases in between. The CDR3 is 16 amino acids. Germline V gene sequence: CDR1 WNHNN, CDR2 SYGVQD (reference sequence). Here the CDR3 DNA reads TGCGCCAGCAGTGAGTCGACGGCAGGGCTTGACACTGAAGCTTTCTTT. Amino acid sequence: CASSESTAGLDTEAFF.

The chain has TRBV5-8 and TRBJ2-7; 7 positions match TRBD2. CDR1 and CDR2 (germline): SGHTS, YDEGEE. The V gene end was trimmed by 0 bases and the J gene end by 2 bases; junction bases not matched to a gene: 2. The CDR3 totals 14 residues. CDR3 sequence: CASSLVGGAYEQYV. CDR3 in DNA: TGTGCCAGCAGCTTGGTGGGGGGGGCCTACGAGCAGTACGTC.